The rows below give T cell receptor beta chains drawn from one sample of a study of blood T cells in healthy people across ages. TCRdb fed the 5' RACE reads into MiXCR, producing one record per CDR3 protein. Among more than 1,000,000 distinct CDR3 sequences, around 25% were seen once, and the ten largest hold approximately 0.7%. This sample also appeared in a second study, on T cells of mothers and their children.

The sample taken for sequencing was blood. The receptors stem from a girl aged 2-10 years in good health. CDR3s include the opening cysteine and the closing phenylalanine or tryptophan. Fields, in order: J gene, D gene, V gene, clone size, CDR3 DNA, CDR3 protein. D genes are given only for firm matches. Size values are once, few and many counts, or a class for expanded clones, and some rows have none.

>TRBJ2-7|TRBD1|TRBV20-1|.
TGCAGTGCTCGAACTCCCGGGACAGGGCCCTACGAGCAGTACTTC
CSARTPGTGPYEQYF
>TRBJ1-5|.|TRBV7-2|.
TGTGCCAGCAGCACCCTGGAGCCAGGGCTGTATAGCAATCAGCCCCAGCATTTT
CASSTLEPGLYSNQPQHF
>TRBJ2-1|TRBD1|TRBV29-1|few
TGCAGCGTTGATCCCGGGACAGGGGAGGACAATGAGCAGTTCTTC
CSVDPGTGEDNEQFF
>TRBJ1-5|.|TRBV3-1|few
TGTGCCAGCGGTCCACTCGGCAATCAGCCCCAGCATTTT
CASGPLGNQPQHF
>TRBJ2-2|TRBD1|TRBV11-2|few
TGTGCCAGCAGCCCCGAAGGGACAGGGGAACACACCGGGGAGCTGTTTTTT
CASSPEGTGEHTGELFF
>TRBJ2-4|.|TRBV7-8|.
TGTGCCAGCAGCTTGTTGGGTTCGAAAAACATTCAGTACTTC
CASSLLGSKNIQYF
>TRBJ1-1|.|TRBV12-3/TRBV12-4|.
TGTGCCAGCAGTTTAGTCAGGGCGTCGGAAGCTTTCTTT
CASSLVRASEAFF
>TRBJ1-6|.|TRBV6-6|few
TGTGCCAGCAGCCCCGAAGGGAATTCACCCCTCCACTTT
CASSPEGNSPLHF
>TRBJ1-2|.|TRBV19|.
.
CARLSEGRINYGCTF
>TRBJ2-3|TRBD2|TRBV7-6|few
TGTGCCAGCAGCTATGGACTAGCGGAGCGCACAGATACGCAGTATTTT
CASSYGLAERTDTQYF
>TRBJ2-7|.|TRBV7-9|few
TGTGCCAGCAGCTTACCGGCCGGCGCCAAGGCATACGAGCAGTACTTC
CASSLPAGAKAYEQYF
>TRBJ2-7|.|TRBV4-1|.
TGCGCCAGCGGAGCTCTAGGGCGCTACGAGCAGTACTTC
CASGALGRYEQYF